This entry lists 6 T cell receptor beta chains sequenced from one sample in a study of siplizumab effects on memory and regulatory T cells. Using immunoSEQ multiplex PCR, the repertoire was profiled, and TCRdb retains in-frame clones only, with some absent. This sample yields roughly 80,000 clones, of which 87% are seen a single time; more than 1.5% belongs to the top ten. What was sequenced was Tregs sorted from blood. These receptors all come from a human donor in good health.

The chain is built from TRBV27 and TRBJ1-6, with a tentative D call TRBD1 (6 bases). The V end was cut by 4 bases, the J end by 10 bases, with 20 bases between. The CDR3 extends over 16 amino acids. Germline-derived CDR1 and CDR2 are MNHEY and SMNVEV (reference sequence). DNA of the CDR3: TGTGCCAGCAGTTCAAATATAGTCAGGGGAGGATCACCCCTCCACTTT. It translates to CASSSNIVRGGSPLHF.

The chain carries TRBV11-2 and TRBJ2-3; TRBD2 might be the D (6 bases). The ends were cut back, 1 base at V and 6 bases at J, with 14 bases in the middle. CDR1 and CDR2 (germline): SGHAT, FQNNGV. This CDR3 has 15 amino acids. As DNA, the CDR3 is TGTGCCAGCAGCTTAGGGGGGGACCCCCGGGATACGCAGTATTTT. Translating gives CASSLGGDPRDTQYF.

This chain links TRBV7-2 with TRBJ1-5, with D hard to call. The V end lost 5 bases, the J end lost 0 bases, and 8 bases lay between the germline ends. Germline V CDR1 and CDR2: SGHTA, FQGNSA. CDR3 size: 14 residues. CDR3 nucleotide sequence: TGTGCCAGCAGCCGAACAGATAGCAATCAGCCCCAGCATTTT. Protein sequence: CASSRTDSNQPQHF.

This chain joins TRBV6-1 and TRBJ1-5; D is uncertain. CDR3 length: 11 residues. The germline V gene has CDR1 MNHNS and CDR2 SASEGT. V lost 7 bases, J lost 3 bases, and 4 bases lay in between. CDR3 DNA sequence: TGTGCCAGCACCAACAATCAGCCCCAGCATTTT. It specifies CASTNNQPQHF.

As DNA, the CDR3 is TGTGCCTGGAGTGTAGCGGGTGGCAGGGGTAATGAAAAACTGTTTTTT. Amino acids: CAWSVAGGRGNEKLFF. V usage is TRBV30 and J usage is TRBJ1-4; possibly TRBD1 for D (6 bases). CDR1 GTSNPN and CDR2 SVGIG come from the germline V gene (reference sequence). Trimming cost V 0 bases and J 4 bases, with 15 bases left between them. The CDR3 extends over 16 amino acids.

The V gene is TRBV6-5, the J gene TRBJ2-7, with a possible D match to TRBD1 (5 bases). Germline V gene lookup returns CDR1 MNHEY and CDR2 SVGAGI. With 7 bases removed from V and 1 base from J, the gap between germline ends came to 11 bases. This CDR3 has 13 residues. CDR3 amino acids: CASINRLSYEQYF. As DNA, the CDR3 is TGTGCCAGCATCAACAGGCTGTCCTACGAGCAGTACTTC.